The clone carrying this TCR beta chain came up many times. Its antigen is unidentified. Looked up from germline, CDR1 is MNHNY and CDR2 is SVGAGI (reference sequence). V trimming: 2 bases; J trimming: 4 bases; junction bases outside the gene matches: 4. CDR3 size: 16 residues. The entry originates in a study of molecular identifiers for immune sequencing clone quantification. General study points: In CMV-specific effectors, clones above 20 copies held over 99% of molecules; naive, under 1%.

Naive CD8 library inputs spanned roughly 17,000 to 1,100,000 sorted cells and 10%, 30% or 50% RNA. Isolation of naive CD8 T cells was achieved by sorting on a CD8+CD4-CCR7+CD45RA+ phenotype. As previously described, bulk TCR libraries were made using listed TCR primers. MiXCR, run by TCRdb on the PCR reads, gives a single entry per CDR3 protein. The table has hundreds of thousands of distinct CDR3 sequences, around 21% seen once. Sequenced: naive CD8+ T cells from blood, with Jurkat cell RNA spiked in. Specified subset: FACS-sorted CD8+CD4-CCR7+CD45RA+ naive T cells. This chain connects TRBV6-6 to TRBJ2-1; 11 bases fit TRBD2. This receptor was taken from a human donor in good health. Some libraries in this study had Jurkat cell RNA spiked in. The CDR3 protein is CASSYDGTSGYNEQFF. In DNA form, the CDR3 reads TGTGCCAGCAGTTACGACGGGACTAGCGGATACAATGAGCAGTTCTTC.